This T cell receptor (beta chain) was sequenced for a study of spatial heterogeneity in lung cancer. Turning to the study itself: Every unique TCR and UMI combination, on average, appeared more than ten times in raw reads.

The V and J ends lost 8 bases and 3 bases respectively, with 14 bases between them. The CDR3 is made up of 14 amino acids. The germline CDR1 and CDR2 sequences are ENHRY and SYGVKD. Stated time point: sample taken at primary tumor resection. Whole RNA was taken from tumor, nontumor lung or frozen PBMC; it was then sequenced unsorted. The donor group consisted of around 77 patients who had untreated, early-stage non-small cell lung cancer. A word on this clonotype: Its matching antigen is unknown.

Study-level findings and limits: Detection of ubiquitous tumor TCRs in blood was higher at resection than follow-up.

TCR cDNA molecules each carried a unique molecular identifier. In TCRdb, the 5' RACE reads were re-called with MiXCR into one record per CDR3 protein. The sample has about 17,000 distinct CDR3 sequences, around a fifth seen once; the top ten hold under 20%. The chain carries TRBV10-3 and TRBJ2-1; possibly TRBD2 for D (6 bases). The sample here was PBMCs, taken at surgery. The TCR comes from a female donor with early-stage non-small cell lung cancer. This CDR3 reads CAIRDGGLYNEQFF. Written as DNA, the CDR3 is TGTGCCATCCGCGACGGGGGACTCTACAATGAGCAGTTCTTC.